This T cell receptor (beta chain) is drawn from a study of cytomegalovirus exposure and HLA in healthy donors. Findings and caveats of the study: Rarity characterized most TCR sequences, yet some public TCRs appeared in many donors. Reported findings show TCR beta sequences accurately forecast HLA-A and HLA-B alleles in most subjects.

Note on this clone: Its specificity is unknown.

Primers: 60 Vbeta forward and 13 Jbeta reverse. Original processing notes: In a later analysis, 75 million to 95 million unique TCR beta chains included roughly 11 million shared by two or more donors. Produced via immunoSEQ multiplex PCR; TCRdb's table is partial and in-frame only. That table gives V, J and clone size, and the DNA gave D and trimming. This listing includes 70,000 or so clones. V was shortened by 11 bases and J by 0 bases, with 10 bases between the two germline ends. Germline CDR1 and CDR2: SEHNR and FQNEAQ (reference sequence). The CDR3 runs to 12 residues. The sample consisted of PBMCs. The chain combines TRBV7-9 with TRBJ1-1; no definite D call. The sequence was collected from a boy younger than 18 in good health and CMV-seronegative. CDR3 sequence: CAGGNMNTEAFF. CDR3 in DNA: TGTGCCGGCGGTAATATGAACACTGAAGCTTTCTTT. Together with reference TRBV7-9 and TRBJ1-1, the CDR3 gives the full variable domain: DTGVSQNPRHKITKRGQNVTFRCDPISEHNRLYWYRQTLGQGPEFLTYFQNEAQLEKSRLLSDRFSAERPKGSFSTLEIQRTEQGDSAMYLCAGGNMNTEAFFGQGTRLTVV.